The subject of this entry is one TCR beta chain. No antigen is known for it. Compared with germline, one end of the junction differs, possibly owing to a read error. This CDR3 comprises 15 residues. Per germline, CDR1 SEHNR and CDR2 FQNEAQ (reference sequence). This sample was included in a study of cytomegalovirus exposure and HLA in healthy donors. Whole-study results and caveats: Using a false discovery rate of 0.05, a later analysis showed that 16,951 TCR beta sequences were associated with HLA alleles. Sequence variants that were highly shared formed a cluster that was likely a sequencing artifact.

Amplification used 60 Vbeta primers and 13 Jbeta primers. TCRdb's table, derived via immunoSEQ multiplex PCR, lists solely in-frame clones and lacks some. In the table there are more than 95,000 clones, about three quarters of which are singletons. Sequences were obtained from PBMCs. The clonotype comes from a man between 60 and 75 years old in good health and CMV-seropositive. This chain links TRBV7-9 with TRBJ2-2; TRBD1 agrees at 8 bases. Here the CDR3 reads CSSSSDRDTPGELFF. The CDR3 DNA sequence: TGTTCCAGCAGCTCGGACAGGGATACGCCCGGGGAGCTGTTTTTT.